Sequencing of this T cell receptor beta chain was carried out in a study of cytomegalovirus exposure and HLA in healthy donors. Whole-study results and caveats: In an earlier analysis, about 87% or about 30%: the productive usage of most TCR beta V segments.

A multiplex PCR was run with 60 Vbeta primers and 13 Jbeta primers. TCRdb's copy holds only in-frame clones and misses some; the assay was immunoSEQ multiplex PCR. This sample has over 95,000 clones, with 75% to 80% found just once. V was shortened by 0 bases and J by 1 base, with 12 bases between the two germline ends. CDR3 size: 15 residues. Germline V gene sequence: CDR1 GTSNPN, CDR2 SVGIG (reference sequence). As for this clone: The antigen remains unidentified.

The chain recombines TRBV30 with TRBJ1-1, with a possible D match to TRBD1 (5 bases). The source of this sequence is a woman aged 40 to 49 in good health and CMV-seropositive. Sequenced sample: PBMCs. CDR3 protein: CAWSVLGGGNTEAFF. CDR3 in DNA: TGTGCCTGGAGTGTTTTGGGGGGTGGGAACACTGAAGCTTTCTTT.